A selection of T cell receptor beta chains follows, all from one sample in a study of blood T cell repertoires in COVID-19. Using immunoSEQ multiplex PCR, the repertoire was profiled, and TCRdb retains in-frame clones only, with some absent. The sample lists 90,000 or so clones; 86% were seen once. The specimen sequenced was peripheral blood. The receptors originated from a human donor in a cohort sampled during active COVID-19. Both conserved end residues are part of each CDR3. The D gene is left open where the match is weak. The size field is filled for only some rows; it gives once, few, many or a size class.

DNA: TGTGCCAGTAGTTCGCCGACAGGGGGAAACACCATATATTTT
CDR3: CASSSPTGGNTIYF
D: TRBD1
size: .
V: TRBV19
J: TRBJ1-3

DNA: TGTGCCAGCAGCCAACCCGCGCCCTGGGGCGGCACTGAAGCTTTCTTT
CDR3: CASSQPAPWGGTEAFF
D: .
size: .
V: TRBV7-8
J: TRBJ1-1

DNA: TGCGCCAGCAGTTCCGACGGACAGCCGAACACTGAAGCTTTCTTT
CDR3: CASSSDGQPNTEAFF
D: .
size: once
V: TRBV23-1
J: TRBJ1-1

DNA: TGTGCCACCAGTGACCCAGGCAGGGGAAAGGCAGATACGCAGTATTTT
CDR3: CATSDPGRGKADTQYF
D: .
size: .
V: TRBV24-1
J: TRBJ2-3

DNA: TGTGCCAGCAGCTTAGAGTTTTCTAGCGGACACTACGAGCAGTACTTC
CDR3: CASSLEFSSGHYEQYF
D: TRBD2
size: .
V: TRBV7-2
J: TRBJ2-7

DNA: TGTGCCAGCAGCGCAGGGATGAGGGAGCTGTTTTTT
CDR3: CASSAGMRELFF
D: .
size: .
V: TRBV9
J: TRBJ2-2

DNA: TGTGCCAGCAGTGTTGGAACTAGCGGGAGGTGGTATGAGCAGTTCTTC
CDR3: CASSVGTSGRWYEQFF
D: TRBD2
size: .
V: TRBV6-1
J: TRBJ2-1

DNA: TGTGCCAGCAGTACATCAAGCAGGGTCGACTATGGCTACACCTTC
CDR3: CASSTSSRVDYGYTF
D: .
size: .
V: TRBV6-6
J: TRBJ1-2

DNA: TGTGCCAGCAGCGTTAGCGAGGGGGTAGGAACTGAAGCTTTCTTT
CDR3: CASSVSEGVGTEAFF
D: .
size: .
V: TRBV9
J: TRBJ1-1

DNA: TGTGCCAGCCAGCAAGCGGGGGAATCCTACGAGCAGTACTTC
CDR3: CASQQAGESYEQYF
D: TRBD2
size: .
V: TRBV19
J: TRBJ2-7

DNA: TGTGCCAGCAGCTTAGATTTGCGGAATGAGCAGTTCTTC
CDR3: CASSLDLRNEQFF
D: .
size: .
V: TRBV11-1
J: TRBJ2-1

DNA: TGCAGTGCTATATCCTATGGCTACACCTTC
CDR3: CSAISYGYTF
D: .
size: .
V: TRBV20-1
J: TRBJ1-2

DNA: TGTGCCAGCAGCGGGGTAGGGGCGGGCTACACCTTC
CDR3: CASSGVGAGYTF
D: .
size: .
V: TRBV3-1/TRBV3-2
J: TRBJ1-2

DNA: TGTGCCAGCAGCGAGGGACAGGGATATGATCAGCCCCAGCATTTT
CDR3: CASSEGQGYDQPQHF
D: TRBD1
size: .
V: TRBV9
J: TRBJ1-5

DNA: TGTGCCAGTAGACCTCGACAGGGGGCTAACTATGGCTACACCTTC
CDR3: CASRPRQGANYGYTF
D: TRBD1
size: .
V: TRBV19
J: TRBJ1-2

DNA: TGTGCCAGCAGCCCGACGTTTGGTGGGAGGGCCCGCACAGATACGCAGTATTTT
CDR3: CASSPTFGGRARTDTQYF
D: TRBD2
size: .
V: TRBV3-1/TRBV3-2
J: TRBJ2-3

DNA: TGTGCCAGCAGCTATGGCGGGAGTTACAATGAGCAGTTCTTC
CDR3: CASSYGGSYNEQFF
D: TRBD2
size: .
V: TRBV11-2
J: TRBJ2-1

DNA: TGTGCCAGCAGGGAGCCTAGGAGCTCCTACGAGCAGTACTTC
CDR3: CASREPRSSYEQYF
D: .
size: many
V: TRBV28
J: TRBJ2-7

DNA: TGTGCCACCAGCAGGGCAGGGGAATCCTATAATTCACCCCTCCACTTT
CDR3: CATSRAGESYNSPLHF
D: .
size: .
V: TRBV15
J: TRBJ1-6

DNA: TGTGCCAGCAGCGACCGGACAGCTACAGATACGCAGTATTTT
CDR3: CASSDRTATDTQYF
D: .
size: .
V: TRBV11-2
J: TRBJ2-3

DNA: TGCGCCAGCAGCTTATTAGGGGCGGAAGAGACCCAGTACTTC
CDR3: CASSLLGAEETQYF
D: .
size: .
V: TRBV5-1
J: TRBJ2-5

DNA: TGTGCCAGTAGTATAGGACAGGGGGCATCTAACTATGGCTACACCTTC
CDR3: CASSIGQGASNYGYTF
D: TRBD1
size: .
V: TRBV19
J: TRBJ1-2

DNA: TGTGCCAGCAGCACGCGGACAGGGGGAGGGAACATTCAGTACTTC
CDR3: CASSTRTGGGNIQYF
D: TRBD1
size: .
V: TRBV7-2
J: TRBJ2-4

DNA: TGTGCCAGCAATAAATGGAGGACAGGGGGCCACTATGGCTACACCTTC
CDR3: CASNKWRTGGHYGYTF
D: .
size: few
V: TRBV21-1
J: TRBJ1-2

DNA: TGTGCCAGCAGCTTAGTAGGAGGGGTTCAGGAGACCCAGTACTTC
CDR3: CASSLVGGVQETQYF
D: .
size: .
V: TRBV7-9
J: TRBJ2-5

DNA: TGTGCCAGCAGTTACTCGATGGGACTACCGACATACGAGCAGTACTTC
CDR3: CASSYSMGLPTYEQYF
D: TRBD2
size: .
V: TRBV6-5
J: TRBJ2-7

DNA: TGCGCCAGCAGCCCCTCGACTAGCGTCCACGAGCAGTACTTC
CDR3: CASSPSTSVHEQYF
D: TRBD2
size: .
V: TRBV5-1
J: TRBJ2-7

DNA: TGTGCCAGCAGCTTGGTAAAGGGGACCTACGAGCAGTACTTC
CDR3: CASSLVKGTYEQYF
D: .
size: .
V: TRBV5-6
J: TRBJ2-7

DNA: TGTGCCAGCAGCCAAGTGTTAGGGGGCGCTGGGGCCAACGTCCTGACTTTC
CDR3: CASSQVLGGAGANVLTF
D: TRBD1
size: .
V: TRBV3-1/TRBV3-2
J: TRBJ2-6

DNA: TGTGCCAGCAGCATTACGTCGGATCAGCCCCAGCATTTT
CDR3: CASSITSDQPQHF
D: .
size: once
V: TRBV5-8
J: TRBJ1-5

DNA: TGCGCCAGCAGCCAAGGGCGGGGGGAAGGCAATGAGCAGTTCTTC
CDR3: CASSQGRGEGNEQFF
D: TRBD2
size: .
V: TRBV4-1
J: TRBJ2-1

DNA: TGTGCCAGCAGCGCTCGGGACAGAGGAACAGATACGCAGTATTTT
CDR3: CASSARDRGTDTQYF
D: TRBD1
size: .
V: TRBV9
J: TRBJ2-3

DNA: TGTGCCAGCACCCGACGGAGAGATACGCAGTATTTT
CDR3: CASTRRRDTQYF
D: .
size: .
V: TRBV2
J: TRBJ2-3

DNA: TGCGCCAGCAGCCTAGGACTAGCGGAGGGGGAGACCCAGTACTTC
CDR3: CASSLGLAEGETQYF
D: TRBD2
size: .
V: TRBV5-1
J: TRBJ2-5

DNA: TGTGCCAGCTCCTCCGGGGGGGAGGGAAGCTACGAGCAGTACTTC
CDR3: CASSSGGEGSYEQYF
D: TRBD2
size: .
V: TRBV6-5
J: TRBJ2-7

DNA: TGTGCCAGCAGCCCAGGGACAGCCCTCAAAGTCTCTGGGGCCAACGTCCTGACTTTC
CDR3: CASSPGTALKVSGANVLTF
D: TRBD1
size: .
V: TRBV5-7
J: TRBJ2-6